This T cell receptor (beta chain) was retrieved from a study of cytomegalovirus exposure and HLA in healthy donors. All donors participated as healthy donors of bone marrow. With regard to this clone: Its target is unknown.

The germline V gene has CDR1 SEHNR and CDR2 FQNEAQ (reference sequence). The CDR3 sequence is 13 residues long. The V end was cut by 2 bases, the J end by 5 bases, with 7 bases between. Study-wide results and caveats: The study assumed roughly uniform donor sequencing depth for presence/absence analyses.

The PCR had 60 Vbeta and 13 Jbeta primers. Here immunoSEQ multiplex PCR was the method, and the copy in TCRdb shows in-frame clones only, minus some. The repertoire includes 150,000 to 200,000 clones, over 65% of them detected once, and approximately 7.1% sits in the top ten. The sequenced sample was PBMCs. V gene TRBV7-9 combines with J gene TRBJ1-5; D is perhaps TRBD1 (5 bases). This receptor was obtained from a man aged 35-49 years in good health and CMV-seropositive. The CDR3 sequence is CASSLQGDQPQHF. The CDR3 nucleotides are TGTGCCAGCAGCTTACAGGGCGATCAGCCCCAGCATTTT.